This record looks at one TCR beta chain sequence and its context. The antigen remains unidentified. cDNA serving as the sequencing template came from extracted, reverse transcribed RNA. TCRdb's table, derived via immunoSEQ multiplex PCR, lists solely in-frame clones and lacks some. Here the sample spans 190,000 or so clones, under 60% being singletons. The treatment is: oral pan-JAK inhibitor, 5-10 mg twice daily. The sample is drawn from a study of CD8+ T cells in alopecia areata. Notes on the study in general: In scalp and blood during tofacitinib, many expanded lesional clones persisted. Scalp lesions, especially in alopecia totalis/universalis, had higher clonality than normal scalp.

This specimen was CD8+ T cells sorted from blood, taken at week 24, from a patient treated with tofacitinib. The sequence derives from a human donor with alopecia areata.

The CDR3 DNA is TGTGCCAGCACCACGAAGGGGACTTTTCCGGCTGGCTACACCTTC. Translated: CASTTKGTFPAGYTF. V gene TRBV9 combines with J gene TRBJ1-2; a weak D match, TRBD1 (5 bases). CDR3 length equals 15 residues. Per germline, CDR1 SGDLS and CDR2 YYNGEE. The germline V and J ends were trimmed by 6 bases and 7 bases, with 22 bases remaining between them.